Each of the 27 T cell receptor beta chains below was sequenced from the same sample in a study of T cell responses to AZD1222 COVID-19 vaccine. TCRdb's copy holds only in-frame clones and misses some; the assay was immunoSEQ multiplex PCR. The data show some 100,000 clones, approximately 87% seen once. Sequencing used peripheral blood, obtained on day 0 of AZD1222 vaccination. These receptors were collected from an adult in good health.

The V gene is TRBV4-2, the J gene TRBJ1-1; TRBD1 aligns across 9 bases. The CDR3 is 15 amino acids. V shed 2 bases, J shed 5 bases, and the junction held 6 bases outside the gene matches. Germline V lookup: CDR1 LGHNA, CDR2 YNFKEQ. The CDR3 region has the DNA TGTGCCAGCAGCCAAACACAGGGGGCGAGGACTGAAGCTTTCTTT. Translated, it gives CASSQTQGARTEAFF.

This clone showed up just once. The J gene is TRBJ2-2, the V gene TRBV28, with D uncertain. CDR1 and CDR2 from the germline V gene are MDHEN and SYDVKM. The V end lost 8 bases, the J end lost 10 bases, and 11 bases lay between the germline ends. This CDR3 contains 11 residues. CDR3 amino acids: CASRTAEELFF. As DNA, the CDR3 is TGTGCCAGCCGGACCGCTGAGGAGCTGTTTTTT.

The V and J genes are TRBV4-1 and TRBJ1-1; D remains unclear. Trimming pared 4 bases from V and 3 bases from J, leaving 12 bases between. Germline assignment: CDR1 MGHRA and CDR2 YSYEKL. The CDR3 runs 14 residues. The DNA for the CDR3 is TGCGCCAGCAGCCCCCGGGATGGGTACACTGAAGCTTTCTTT. Translation: CASSPRDGYTEAFF.

This clone was detected only once. The J gene is TRBJ1-1, the V gene TRBV11-2; possibly TRBD1 for D (5 bases). V was cut by 0 bases and J by 2 bases, with 19 bases left in between. The CDR3 has 18 residues. Germline CDR1 and CDR2: SGHAT and FQNNGV. The DNA for the CDR3 is TGTGCCAGCAGCTTAGATGGGTTTTTGGCAGGGCTCAACACTGAAGCTTTCTTT. This translates into CASSLDGFLAGLNTEAFF.

The V gene is TRBV6-5, the J gene TRBJ1-2; no reliable D call. Germline V lookup: CDR1 MNHEY, CDR2 SVGAGI. The V and J ends lost 5 bases and 4 bases respectively, with 11 bases between them. The CDR3 has 13 amino acids. CDR3 in amino acids: CASSPTEFYGYTF. The CDR3 coding sequence is TGTGCCAGCAGTCCTACAGAGTTCTATGGCTACACCTTC.

The chain combines TRBV27 with TRBJ2-2; D is ambiguous. The CDR3 consists of 12 residues. The germline CDR1 and CDR2 sequences are MNHEY and SMNVEV (reference sequence). The V and J ends lost 4 bases and 4 bases respectively, with 4 bases between them. The CDR3 sequence: CASSSLTGELFF. CDR3 bases: TGTGCCAGCAGTTCCCTCACCGGGGAGCTGTTTTTT.

In its sample, this clone was seen once. The chain carries TRBV12-3 or TRBV12-4 and TRBJ1-6, with a tentative D call TRBD1 (5 bases). V was pared by 5 bases and J by 10 bases, with 9 bases between. CDR3 length equals 12 residues. CDR3 nucleotides: TGTGCCAGCAGTCAGGGCGGGTCACCCCTCCACTTT. It encodes CASSQGGSPLHF.

The V and J genes are TRBV7-2 and TRBJ1-4; 7 nucleotides align to TRBD1. Germline CDR1 SGHTA, CDR2 FQGNSA. The CDR3 totals 14 residues. Trimming removed 3 bases from V and 7 bases from J; junction bases left unmatched: 5. Here the CDR3 reads CASSFTGVVEKLFF. In DNA, the CDR3 is TGTGCCAGCAGCTTCACAGGGGTGGTTGAAAAACTGTTTTTT.

The chain uses TRBV3-1 (or the pseudogene TRBV3-2) and TRBJ1-6, with 7 bases matching TRBD1. CDR1 and CDR2 from the germline V gene are LGHDT and YNNKEL (reference sequence). J lost 9 bases, V lost 4 bases, and 6 bases had no gene match. The length of the CDR3 is 14 residues. The CDR3 sequence: CASSRRQGFSPLHF. CDR3 nucleotide sequence: TGTGCCAGCAGCCGACGACAGGGTTTTTCACCCCTCCACTTT.

This clone was seen a single time. The chain has TRBV6-2 or TRBV6-3 and TRBJ2-5, with 8 bases matching TRBD2. With 4 bases clipped from V and 4 bases from J, the junction kept 5 bases outside the gene matches. CDR1 and CDR2 (germline): MNHEY, SVGEGT. The CDR3 has 14 residues. This chain's CDR3 is CASSLAGGRETQYF. In nucleotides, the CDR3 is TGTGCCAGCAGTTTGGCGGGGGGCCGAGAGACCCAGTACTTC.

As DNA, the CDR3 is TGTGCCAGCAGTCTACGAGGCCCAAGACAATCCTACAATGAGCAGTTCTTC. Protein sequence: CASSLRGPRQSYNEQFF. The rearrangement links TRBV6-6 to TRBJ2-1; D gene ambiguous. Deletions cut 5 bases from V and 1 base from J, with 18 bases between. The V gene's germline CDR1 is MNHNY and CDR2 SVGAGI (reference sequence). The CDR3 is 17 amino acids.

This clone was counted a few times. The chain joins TRBV28 to TRBJ1-5, with D unclear. Trimming stripped 6 bases from V and 1 base from J, with 10 bases between. CDR3 size: 14 residues. CDR1 is MDHEN, CDR2 SYDVKM, per germline. The CDR3 coding sequence is TGTGCCAGCAGGAGGGATATCAGCAATCAGCCCCAGCATTTT. Amino acids: CASRRDISNQPQHF.

The chain employs TRBV12-3 or TRBV12-4 and TRBJ1-5; D unresolved. The CDR3 loop spans 13 amino acids. V lost 6 bases and J 4 bases, leaving 10 bases between the germline ends. CDR3 in amino acids: CASSTDGNQPQHF. The CDR3, as DNA: TGTGCCAGCAGCACGGACGGGAATCAGCCCCAGCATTTT.

The chain employs TRBV19 and TRBJ2-2; a weak D match, TRBD2 (6 bases). Germline V lookup: CDR1 LNHDA, CDR2 SQIVND (reference sequence). Trimming stripped 3 bases from V and 6 bases from J, with 8 bases between. This CDR3 is 13 amino acids long. The DNA for the CDR3 is TGTGCCAGTAGTATTCCGGGGGCCGGGGAGCTGTTTTTT. It translates to CASSIPGAGELFF. Complete variable domain (other parts from reference TRBV19 and TRBJ2-2): DGGITQSPKYLFRKEGQNVTLSCEQNLNHDAMYWYRQDPGQGLRLIYYSQIVNDFQKGDIAEGYSVSREKKESFPLTVTSAQKNPTAFYLCASSIPGAGELFFGEGSRLTVL.

In its sample, this clone was seen once. The CDR3 region is CASSLAFSSEKLFF. The DNA for the CDR3 is TGTGCCAGCAGCTTGGCGTTCTCCAGCGAAAAACTGTTTTTT. The rearrangement links TRBV5-8 to TRBJ1-4; D unclear. Germline lookup yields CDR1 SGHTS and CDR2 YDEGEE. The CDR3 is made up of 14 amino acids. V gave up 0 bases and J gave up 8 bases, with 11 bases separating them.

The chain combines TRBV4-2 with TRBJ1-1; D might be TRBD1 (5 bases). Germline assignment: CDR1 LGHNA and CDR2 YNFKEQ. The ends were cut back, 4 bases at V and 0 bases at J, with 15 bases in the middle. The CDR3 contains 16 residues. The CDR3 protein is CASSRGLAQVNTEAFF. CDR3 coding DNA: TGTGCCAGCAGCCGGGGCCTGGCACAGGTGAACACTGAAGCTTTCTTT.

This clone was seen only a few times. V and J are TRBV19 and TRBJ1-2; 9 positions agree with TRBD1. CDR1 and CDR2 from the germline V gene are LNHDA and SQIVND (reference sequence). The CDR3 extends over 15 amino acids. The junction had 5 bases not matched to a gene; V was cut back by 2 bases and J by 4 bases. The DNA of the CDR3 is TGTGCCAGTAGTATAACAGGGGGCCTCTCCTATGGCTACACCTTC. Translating it yields CASSITGGLSYGYTF.

The chain links TRBV7-9 to TRBJ2-1, with 7 bases fitting TRBD2. Germline-derived CDR1 and CDR2 are SEHNR and FQNEAQ (reference sequence). This CDR3 is 13 amino acids long. The V gene end was trimmed by 6 bases and the J gene end by 6 bases; junction bases not matched to a gene: 5. CDR3 sequence: CASRRGEGNEQFF. In DNA form, the CDR3 reads TGTGCCAGCAGGCGAGGGGAGGGCAATGAGCAGTTCTTC.

The CDR3 nucleotides read TGTGCCAGCAGCTTCGAGGCCGACGAAAAACTGTTTTTT. Translation gives CASSFEADEKLFF. The chain carries TRBV7-2 and TRBJ1-4; no definite D call. V dropped 3 bases and J dropped 8 bases, with 10 bases sitting between them. Per the germline V gene, CDR1 is SGHTA and CDR2 is FQGNSA. The CDR3 runs 13 residues.

J is TRBJ2-3 and V is TRBV6-5; 13 bases map to TRBD2. Trimming removed 4 bases from V and 5 bases from J; junction bases left unmatched: 3. CDR3 length: 15 residues. Germline loops: CDR1 MNHEY, CDR2 SVGAGI. CDR3 in DNA: TGTGCCAGCAGTTGGGGACTAGCGGGGCGAGATACGCAGTATTTT. Its translation is CASSWGLAGRDTQYF.

The chain combines TRBV7-9 with TRBJ1-3, with 11 bases that match TRBD1. J was trimmed by 8 bases and V by 6 bases; bases with no gene match: 9. The CDR3 has 15 residues. CDR1 is SEHNR, CDR2 FQNEAQ, per germline (reference sequence). CDR3 amino acids: CASSRDRGKSDTIYF. The CDR3 DNA reads as TGTGCCAGCAGTCGGGACAGGGGGAAGTCGGACACCATATATTTT. Based on the CDR3 plus reference TRBV7-9 and TRBJ1-3, the full variable domain is DTGVSQNPRHKITKRGQNVTFRCDPISEHNRLYWYRQTLGQGPEFLTYFQNEAQLEKSRLLSDRFSAERPKGSFSTLEIQRTEQGDSAMYLCASSRDRGKSDTIYFGEGSWLTVV.

The V call is TRBV6-4, the J call TRBJ1-2; D call uncertain. Germline loops: CDR1 MRHNA, CDR2 SNTAGT. Between the trimmed V and J ends, which lost 9 bases and 2 bases, there was a span of 16 bases. The length of the CDR3 is 14 residues. The CDR3 DNA reads TGTGCCAGTTCCCCGTCGCCCGGGAACTATGGCTACACCTTC. Translating it yields CASSPSPGNYGYTF.

The genes are TRBV5-1 and TRBJ2-1; 11 bases match TRBD2. With 0 bases clipped from V and 7 bases from J, the junction kept 0 bases outside the gene matches. This CDR3 contains 14 residues. Germline values: CDR1 SGHRS, CDR2 YFSETQ. CDR3 amino acids: CASSLGLAGNEQFF. The CDR3, as DNA: TGCGCCAGCAGCTTGGGACTAGCGGGGAATGAGCAGTTCTTC.

The sample holds one count of this clone. V and J are TRBV2 and TRBJ2-2; 7 bases fit TRBD2. CDR1 is SNHLY and CDR2 is FYNNEI in the germline V gene. The CDR3 is made up of 15 amino acids. Losses at the gene ends were 4 bases for V and 3 bases for J; bases not matched to a gene: 5. CDR3 DNA sequence: TGTGCCAGCAGTGCGGATGGGAGGGACACCGGGGAGCTGTTTTTT. The encoded protein is CASSADGRDTGELFF.

The V gene is TRBV29-1, the J gene TRBJ1-4; 7 bases fit TRBD1. J was trimmed by 4 bases and V by 4 bases; bases with no gene match: 3. The CDR3 runs 13 residues. Germline CDR1 SQVTM, CDR2 ANQGSEA. CDR3 in amino acids: CSVGGTVNEKLFF. The CDR3 DNA is TGCAGCGTTGGAGGGACAGTTAATGAAAAACTGTTTTTT.

This clone was seen just once. V is TRBV19 and J is TRBJ2-7; TRBD1 is a possible D gene (7 bases). The V and J ends lost 3 bases and 1 base respectively, with 13 bases between them. The CDR3 sequence is 15 residues long. Germline V gene data show CDR1 as LNHDA and CDR2 as SQIVND (reference sequence). The CDR3 sequence: CASSIYRGGSYEQYF. For the CDR3, the DNA is TGTGCCAGTAGTATCTACAGGGGAGGTTCCTACGAGCAGTACTTC.

This sequence joins TRBV18 and TRBJ2-7; D gene ambiguous. This CDR3 has 11 amino acids. The germline gives CDR1 KGHSH, CDR2 LQKENI. Trimming left V 4 bases short and J 7 bases short, with 8 bases between. Written as DNA, the CDR3 is TGTGCCAGCTCACAAAGAGAAGAGCAGTACTTC. Translated: CASSQREEQYF.